Described below is a single T cell receptor beta chain sequence and its context. Read coverage stops 3 residues before the CDR3 terminus; the germline J gene supplies the remainder. This specimen comes from a study of T cells in women clearing cervical HPV infection. immunoSEQ multiplex PCR used an average of roughly 1,300 ng genomic DNA. Clones were sequenced by immunoSEQ multiplex PCR, and TCRdb holds only the in-frame ones, with some missing. The listing contains tens of thousands of clones. This CDR3 is 13 amino acids long. V was cut by 2 bases and J by 0 bases, with 4 bases left in between. Germline values: CDR1 SQVTM, CDR2 ANQGSEA.

The chain links TRBV29-1 to TRBJ1-4; D call uncertain. The clonotype comes from a woman between 18 and 75 years old with a cervical HPV16 infection that either progressed to CIN3+ or cleared (not recorded which). Source material: blood buffy coat. The CDR3 bases that were read are TGCAGCGTTGAACCGTCAACTAATGAAAAA. It is translated as CSVEPSTNEK. The CDR3 reads in full as CSVEPSTNEKLFF.